The 30 T cell receptor beta chains in this list originate from one sample, sequenced in a study of blood T cells in healthy people across ages. It was with a sample-barcoded 5' primer and a J-beta primer mix that a second PCR of roughly 7 to 12 cycles was run. Each CDR3 protein is one row after TCRdb ran MiXCR on the 5' RACE reads. The table shows over 600,000 distinct CDR3 sequences, with about 42% occurring only once. The material sequenced was blood. The receptors come from a man aged 80 or over in good health.

This chain's CDR3 is CASSRLDRGRLGEQYF. Written as DNA, the CDR3 is TGTGCCAGCAGTAGACTGGACAGGGGGCGACTCGGCGAGCAGTACTTC. The chain links TRBV9 to TRBJ2-7, with 11 bases matching TRBD1. Germline values: CDR1 SGDLS, CDR2 YYNGEE. The junction had 13 bases not matched to a gene; V was cut back by 5 bases and J by 6 bases. The CDR3 has 16 residues. Full variable domain (remainder filled in from reference TRBV9 and TRBJ2-7): DSGVTQTPKHLITATGQRVTLRCSPRSGDLSVYWYQQSLDQGLQFLIQYYNGEERAKGNILERFSAQQFPDLHSELNLSSLELGDSALYFCASSRLDRGRLGEQYFGPGTRLTVT.

The rearrangement joins TRBV30 to TRBJ1-1; D remains unclear. Per germline, CDR1 GTSNPN and CDR2 SVGIG (reference sequence). The CDR3 extends over 13 amino acids. V was pared by 2 bases and J by 1 base, with 8 bases between. The CDR3 region is CAWSRHENTEAFF. Here the CDR3 DNA reads TGTGCCTGGAGTCGACACGAGAACACTGAAGCTTTCTTT.

This clonotype was picked up a small number of times. The chain employs TRBV27 and TRBJ2-1; TRBD2 matches at 7 bases. The germline V gene encodes CDR1 MNHEY and CDR2 SMNVEV (reference sequence). The CDR3 has 14 amino acids. With 5 bases clipped from V and 5 bases from J, the junction kept 6 bases outside the gene matches. The CDR3: CASSPGTTNNEQFF. CDR3 nucleotide sequence: TGTGCCAGCAGTCCCGGGACTACCAACAATGAGCAGTTCTTC.

Regarding this clonotype: This may be a read error: a much more frequent sequence differs by one nucleotide. The chain has TRBV7-3 and TRBJ2-3; D remains unclear. CDR1 is SGHTA and CDR2 is FQGTGA in the germline V gene. CDR3 length equals 13 residues. DNA for the CDR3: TGTGCCAGAAGCTTAGTCCTCGCAGATACGCAGTATTTT. Residues: CARSLVLADTQYF. Based on the CDR3 plus reference TRBV7-3 and TRBJ2-3, the full variable domain is GAGVSQTPSNKVTEKGKYVELRCDPISGHTALYWYRQSLGQGPEFLIYFQGTGAADDSGLPNDRFFAVRPEGSVSTLKIQRTERGDSAVYLCARSLVLADTQYFGPGTRLTVL.

The V call is TRBV7-2, the J call TRBJ1-4; D might be TRBD1 (5 bases). The V gene lost 3 bases and the J gene lost 8 bases, with 19 bases spanning the gap. Per germline, CDR1 SGHTA and CDR2 FQGNSA. The CDR3 is made up of 16 amino acids. The CDR3 nucleotides read TGTGCCAGCAGCTTCGGAACAGGTTCAGCTGTAGAAAAACTGTTTTTT. Its translation is CASSFGTGSAVEKLFF.

The chain uses TRBV12-3 or TRBV12-4 and TRBJ2-3, with D unclear. This CDR3 spans 14 amino acids. Trimming shortened V by 4 bases and J by 3 bases, and 11 bases separated the two germline ends. The CDR3 loop is CASSSGFATDTQYF. The CDR3 DNA reads as TGTGCCAGCAGTTCCGGGTTCGCAACAGATACGCAGTATTTT.

This clonotype was detected once. CDR3 DNA sequence: TGTGCCAGCAGTCAGGGACTCTTCTATGGTGAGACCCAGTACTTC. It is translated as CASSQGLFYGETQYF. The gene calls are TRBV27 and TRBJ2-7, with D maybe TRBD2 (6 bases). Gene TRBJ2-5 matches the end of the DNA better, so the J call may be wrong. Per the germline V gene, CDR1 is MNHEY and CDR2 is SMNVEV (reference sequence). The CDR3 loop spans 15 amino acids.

This clonotype was observed once. This chain connects TRBV5-1 to TRBJ2-7; maybe TRBD1 (8 bases). The CDR3 contains 16 residues. Germline V lookup: CDR1 SGHRS, CDR2 YFSETQ. V dropped 4 bases and J dropped 5 bases, with 22 bases sitting between them. CDR3: CASSLRGAGGLDEQYF. The DNA for the CDR3 is TGCGCCAGCAGCCTCCGGGGGGCAGGGGGCTTGGACGAGCAGTACTTC.

This chain connects TRBV5-6 to TRBJ1-1; D not certain. Per the germline V gene, CDR1 is SGHDT and CDR2 is YYEEEE. V was trimmed by 4 bases and J by 1 base, leaving 8 bases between them. The CDR3 totals 13 residues. The CDR3 protein is CASSVEWNTEAFF. CDR3 sequence (DNA): TGTGCCAGCAGCGTGGAGTGGAACACTGAAGCTTTCTTT.

For this clonotype: A read error may produce the germline difference seen at one junction end. The rearrangement links TRBV4-1 to TRBJ2-1; D is perhaps TRBD1 (5 bases). This CDR3 spans 15 amino acids. The germline gives CDR1 MGHRA, CDR2 YSYEKL. In DNA form, the CDR3 reads TGCGCTAGCAGCCAAGGGGATGTACGTTACAATGAGCAGTTCTTC. It translates to CASSQGDVRYNEQFF.

CDR3 protein: CSAGQGAHGYTF. CDR3 in DNA: TGCAGTGCCGGACAGGGGGCTCACGGCTACACCTTC. The chain is built from TRBV20-1 and TRBJ1-2; 11 bases match TRBD1. Trimming took 6 bases from V and 8 from J; bases not matched to a gene: 5. The CDR3 consists of 12 residues. Germline V CDR1 and CDR2: DFQATT, SNEGSKA (reference sequence).

This rearrangement joins TRBV7-9 to TRBJ2-3, with 7 positions matching TRBD2. The CDR3 loop spans 16 amino acids. J lost 0 bases, V lost 5 bases, and 8 bases had no gene match. CDR1 is SEHNR and CDR2 is FQNEAQ in the germline V gene (reference sequence). As DNA, the CDR3 is TGTGCCAGCAGCCTCAGACTAGCAGCTAGCACAGATACGCAGTATTTT. The encoded protein is CASSLRLAASTDTQYF.

This clonotype was seen many times. The J gene is TRBJ2-7, the V gene TRBV27, with TRBD2 matching 8 bases. Germline V lookup: CDR1 MNHEY, CDR2 SMNVEV (reference sequence). The CDR3 length is 16 residues. V lost 6 bases to trimming and J lost 0 bases; unmatched junction nucleotides: 10. The CDR3: CASRRITGTSSYEQYF. The CDR3 region has the DNA TGTGCCAGCAGGAGGATCACCGGGACTAGCTCCTACGAGCAGTACTTC.

This chain connects TRBV6-2 or TRBV6-3 to TRBJ2-5; D is possibly TRBD2 (5 bases). The end of the DNA aligns better with TRBJ2-4, so the J call may be wrong. Germline V lookup: CDR1 MNHEY, CDR2 SVGEGT. CDR3 size: 13 residues. In DNA, the CDR3 is TGTGCCAGCAGCGCCGGAGGAAAAAACATTCAGTACTTC. Encoded protein: CASSAGGKNIQYF.

This clonotype has only a few counts. This chain connects TRBV2 to TRBJ2-5; D is unresolved. The CDR3 loop spans 12 amino acids. Per the germline V gene, CDR1 is SNHLY and CDR2 is FYNNEI. V was cut by 4 bases and J by 4 bases, with 7 bases left in between. The CDR3 here is CASSAWGETQYF. The CDR3, as DNA: TGTGCCAGCAGTGCGTGGGGAGAGACCCAGTACTTC.

The J gene is TRBJ2-1, the V gene TRBV7-2, with TRBD2 identical over 11 bases. Unmatched junction bases numbered 7, after V lost 6 bases and J lost 9 bases. This CDR3 contains 14 residues. Germline loops: CDR1 SGHTA, CDR2 FQGNSA. The CDR3: CASSTSGSKVEQFF. The CDR3 nucleotides read TGTGCCAGCAGTACTAGCGGGAGTAAAGTTGAGCAGTTCTTC.

This clonotype was picked up a small number of times. The chain has TRBV7-2 and TRBJ1-4; D gene uncertain. The germline gives CDR1 SGHTA, CDR2 FQGNSA. The V end was cut by 1 base, the J end by 0 bases, with 12 bases between. The CDR3 covers 17 residues. This CDR3 reads CASSLGQMIATNEKLFF. The CDR3 DNA reads as TGTGCCAGCAGCTTAGGACAAATGATTGCAACTAATGAAAAACTGTTTTTT.

The chain employs TRBV6-2 or TRBV6-3 and TRBJ2-7; 11 nucleotides line up with TRBD2. V lost 5 bases, J lost 5 bases, and 11 bases stayed unmatched. The CDR3 runs to 16 residues. Germline CDR1 MNHEY, CDR2 SVGEGT. The CDR3 loop reads CASSGYSGRALDEQYF. The DNA for the CDR3 is TGTGCCAGCAGTGGATATAGCGGGAGGGCCCTCGACGAGCAGTACTTC.

Note on this clonotype: Being one base from a much bigger clone, this may be a read error. The rearrangement uses TRBV20-1 and TRBJ2-1, with 11 bases fitting TRBD2. The J call may be in error: the DNA end matches TRBJ2-7 better. This CDR3 region has 14 residues. The germline V gene encodes CDR1 DFQATT and CDR2 SNEGSKA (reference sequence). CDR3 sequence reads: CSATTSGMYNEQYF. Written as DNA, the CDR3 is TGCAGTGCTACGACTAGCGGGATGTACAATGAGCAGTACTTC.

This clonotype showed up just once. A read error may produce the germline difference seen at one junction end. This rearrangement joins TRBV5-1 to TRBJ2-1; D is unclear. CDR3 length equals 17 residues. Germline V gene lookup returns CDR1 SGHRS and CDR2 YFSETQ. This CDR3 reads CASSPQSATNSYNKQFF. The CDR3 DNA sequence: TGCGCCAGCAGCCCTCAGTCGGCTACTAACTCCTACAATAAGCAGTTCTTC. Full variable domain (missing parts from reference TRBV5-1 and TRBJ2-1): KAGVTQTPRYLIKTRGQQVTLSCSPISGHRSVSWYQQTPGQGLQFLFEYFSETQRNKGNFPGRFSGRQFSNSRSEMNVSTLELGDSALYLCASSPQSATNSYNKQFFGPGTRLTVL.

The J gene is TRBJ2-3, the V gene TRBV6-1; weak D call: TRBD2 (7 bases). This CDR3 spans 16 amino acids. Looked up from germline, CDR1 is MNHNS and CDR2 is SASEGT. V was trimmed by 8 bases and J by 4 bases, leaving 22 bases between them. The CDR3 DNA reads TGTGCCAGCGCCCTCGGGGGCGGGAGTGCGGCAGATACGCAGTATTTT. Its protein product is CASALGGGSAADTQYF.

In its sample, this clonotype was seen a few times. The chain carries TRBV18 and TRBJ2-3; 8 bases align to TRBD2. Germline V lookup: CDR1 KGHSH, CDR2 LQKENI. J was trimmed by 0 bases and V by 3 bases; bases with no gene match: 5. The CDR3 is 16 residues long. The CDR3 bases are TGTGCCAGCTCACCTGGGACTAGATACAGCACAGATACGCAGTATTTT. This codes for CASSPGTRYSTDTQYF.

This rearrangement joins TRBV5-1 to TRBJ2-7, with D tentatively TRBD1 (6 bases). This CDR3 is 12 amino acids long. The ends were cut back, 7 bases at V and 3 bases at J, with 11 bases in the middle. The germline gives CDR1 SGHRS, CDR2 YFSETQ. The CDR3 here is CASRQENYEQYF. CDR3 sequence (DNA): TGCGCCAGCCGACAGGAAAACTACGAGCAGTACTTC.

The rearrangement links TRBV5-1 to TRBJ1-2, with unresolved D. The V end lost 6 bases, the J end lost 1 base, and 16 bases lay between the germline ends. Germline CDR1 is SGHRS and CDR2 is YFSETQ. CDR3 length equals 15 residues. CDR3 in amino acids: CASTRDDQVNYGYTF. CDR3 DNA sequence: TGCGCCAGCACCCGAGACGATCAAGTTAACTATGGCTACACCTTC.

This chain links TRBV4-2 with TRBJ1-4, with TRBD1 matching 7 bases. CDR1 is LGHNA, CDR2 YNFKEQ, per germline. With 4 bases clipped from V and 7 bases from J, the junction kept 6 bases outside the gene matches. The CDR3 extends over 14 amino acids. CDR3 loop: CASSRMGQTEKLFF. CDR3 in DNA: TGTGCCAGCAGCCGCATGGGACAGACTGAAAAACTGTTTTTT.

This clonotype occurred a few times. The chain joins TRBV6-1 to TRBJ2-1; TRBD2 matches at 7 bases. The CDR3 has 18 residues. J gave up 1 base and V 7 bases, and 16 bases lay outside the gene matches. Looked up from germline, CDR1 is MNHNS and CDR2 is SASEGT. CDR3 in DNA: TGTGCCAGCAATCTGGTCTCTGGGGGGGATATATCCTACAATGAGCAGTTCTTC. It is translated as CASNLVSGGDISYNEQFF.

This clonotype was found many times. J is TRBJ2-7 and V is TRBV29-1; no definite D call. Germline-derived CDR1 and CDR2 are SQVTM and ANQGSEA. The CDR3 runs 12 residues. V was cut by 2 bases and J by 6 bases, with 11 bases left in between. Here the CDR3 DNA reads TGCAGCGTTGAACATGGTCCAGCCGAGCAGTACTTC. It is translated as CSVEHGPAEQYF.

J is TRBJ2-7 and V is TRBV14; D gene uncertain. Trimming shortened V by 3 bases and J by 0 bases, and 9 bases separated the two germline ends. The V gene's germline CDR1 is SGHDN and CDR2 FVKESK. The CDR3 extends over 14 amino acids. Here the CDR3 reads CASSHWQSSYEQYF. The CDR3 DNA follows: TGTGCCAGCAGCCACTGGCAAAGCTCCTACGAGCAGTACTTC.

This clonotype has just a few counts. The V gene is TRBV20-1, the J gene TRBJ2-7, with 7 bases identical to TRBD2. The junction had 11 bases not matched to a gene; V was cut back by 3 bases and J by 6 bases. This CDR3 has 14 residues. Germline lookup yields CDR1 DFQATT and CDR2 SNEGSKA (reference sequence). The DNA for the CDR3 is TGCAGTGCTAGGTTTCCGGGGGGAGAAGGCGAGCAGTACTTC. Translated: CSARFPGGEGEQYF.

This sequence joins TRBV25-1 and TRBJ1-4, with D maybe TRBD1 (5 bases). The CDR3 loop spans 14 amino acids. Germline V gene sequence: CDR1 MGHDK, CDR2 SYGVNS. Trimming shortened V by 6 bases and J by 6 bases, and 14 bases separated the two germline ends. CDR3 nucleotides: TGTGCCAGCAGCCGACAGTACTTAGATGAAAAACTGTTTTTT. Translation gives CASSRQYLDEKLFF.